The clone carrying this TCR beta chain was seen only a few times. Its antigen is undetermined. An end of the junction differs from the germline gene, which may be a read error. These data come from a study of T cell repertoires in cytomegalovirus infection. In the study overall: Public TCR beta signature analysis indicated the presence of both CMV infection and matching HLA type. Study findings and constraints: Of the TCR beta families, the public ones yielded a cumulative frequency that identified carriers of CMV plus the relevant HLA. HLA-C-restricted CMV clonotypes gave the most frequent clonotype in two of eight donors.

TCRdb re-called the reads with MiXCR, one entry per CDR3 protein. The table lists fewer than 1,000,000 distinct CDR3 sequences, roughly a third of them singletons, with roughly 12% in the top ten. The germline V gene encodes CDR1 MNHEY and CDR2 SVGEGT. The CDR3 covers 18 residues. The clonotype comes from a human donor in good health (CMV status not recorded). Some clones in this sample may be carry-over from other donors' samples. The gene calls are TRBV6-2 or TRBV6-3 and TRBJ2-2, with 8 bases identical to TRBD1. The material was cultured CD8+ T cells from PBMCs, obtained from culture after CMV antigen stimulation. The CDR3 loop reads CASSHSSGGPAPAGELFF. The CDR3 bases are TGTGCCAGCAGTCACTCCTCAGGGGGCCCGGCGCCGGCCGGGGAGCTGTTTTTT.